The rows below give T cell receptor beta chains drawn from one sample of a study of blood T cell repertoires in COVID-19. This table comes from immunoSEQ multiplex PCR, and its TCRdb copy is limited to in-frame clones, with some not included. The table has under 250,000 clones, about 82% seen once. Material: PBMCs or T cells enriched from blood (not recorded which). The source of these receptors is a woman aged 50 to 60 with acute COVID-19. CDR3s include the opening cysteine and the closing phenylalanine or tryptophan. The D gene is left open where the match is weak. Rows give clone size only sometimes, using once, few, many, or a class for an expanded clone.

d_gene	v_gene	len	j_gene	abundance	CDR3aa	CDR3nt
.	TRBV7-2	13	TRBJ1-1	.	CASSYGVYTEAFF	TGTGCCAGCAGCTACGGGGTATACACTGAAGCTTTCTTT
.	TRBV6-5	11	TRBJ2-7	.	CASSSSSMQYF	TGTGCCAGCAGTTCCTCTTCTATGCAGTACTTC
TRBD1	TRBV5-1	13	TRBJ1-4	.	CASSQQGTEKLFF	TGCGCCAGCAGCCAACAGGGGACTGAAAAACTGTTTTTT
TRBD1	TRBV9	14	TRBJ1-1	.	CASSDPQRDSEAFF	TGTGCCAGCAGCGACCCCCAGAGGGACAGTGAAGCTTTCTTT
TRBD1	TRBV4-3	15	TRBJ1-1	.	CASSQGGQGTTEAFF	TGCGCCAGCAGCCAGGGTGGACAGGGGACGACTGAAGCTTTCTTT
.	TRBV18	14	TRBJ1-1	.	CASLTDTVNTEAFF	TGTGCCAGTCTGACAGACACAGTGAACACTGAAGCTTTCTTT
.	TRBV5-8	16	TRBJ1-4	.	CASSLGSGATNEKLFF	TGTGCCAGCAGCTTGGGTTCGGGTGCAACTAATGAAAAACTGTTTTTT
.	TRBV10-3	12	TRBJ1-2	.	CAISEAGNGYTF	TGTGCCATCAGTGAGGCAGGGAATGGCTACACCTTC
TRBD1	TRBV11-2	13	TRBJ2-7	.	CASSLQGEYEQYF	TGTGCCAGCAGCTTACAGGGGGAGTACGAGCAGTACTTC
.	TRBV12-5	13	TRBJ1-2	.	CASGLGGSYGYTF	TGTGCTAGTGGTTTGGGGGGCTCATATGGCTACACCTTC
.	TRBV6-5	11	TRBJ2-7	few	CATFNTGEQYF	TGTGCCACCTTTAATACAGGCGAGCAGTACTTC
.	TRBV6-1	15	TRBJ1-4	.	CASSEANPANEKLFF	TGTGCCAGCAGTGAAGCGAACCCGGCTAATGAAAAACTGTTTTTT
TRBD2	TRBV5-6	13	TRBJ2-5	.	CASKRTSEETQYF	TGTGCCAGCAAGCGGACTAGTGAAGAGACCCAGTACTTC
.	TRBV5-6	15	TRBJ2-3	.	CASSLGRGGTDTQYF	TGTGCCAGCAGCTTGGGGCGGGGAGGCACAGATACGCAGTATTTT
TRBD1	TRBV19	15	TRBJ1-5	.	CASTNAGQGNQPQHF	TGTGCCAGTACCAATGCGGGACAGGGGAATCAGCCCCAGCATTTT
TRBD1	TRBV3-1/TRBV3-2	15	TRBJ1-2	.	CASSHPGGANYGYTF	TGTGCCAGCAGCCATCCAGGGGGTGCTAACTATGGCTACACCTTC
.	TRBV10-3	13	TRBJ2-7	many	CAIRSGGSYEQYF	TGTGCCATCAGAAGCGGCGGATCCTACGAGCAGTACTTC
.	TRBV5-4	14	TRBJ2-7	.	CASSPQGSPREQYF	TGTGCCAGCAGTCCACAGGGTTCCCCCCGCGAGCAGTACTTC
TRBD1	TRBV27	16	TRBJ1-2	.	CASSVGTGQLNYGYTF	TGTGCCAGCAGTGTCGGGACAGGACAACTTAACTATGGCTACACCTTC
.	TRBV30	14	TRBJ1-1	.	CAWSVSMGDTEAFF	TGTGCCTGGAGTGTGTCTATGGGAGACACTGAAGCTTTCTTT
.	TRBV6-1	14	TRBJ1-2	.	CASSDQGTNYGYTF	TGTGCCAGCAGTGATCAGGGGACTAACTATGGCTACACCTTC
TRBD2	TRBV7-8	16	TRBJ2-1	.	CASSQTLAGGYNEQFF	TGTGCCAGCAGTCAAACACTAGCGGGGGGCTACAATGAGCAGTTCTTC
.	TRBV2	14	TRBJ2-7	.	CASVRGSPVYEQYF	TGTGCCAGCGTGAGAGGATCTCCGGTATACGAGCAGTACTTC
TRBD2	TRBV7-2	15	TRBJ2-1	.	CASSLARGGRNEQFF	TGTGCCAGCAGCTTAGCCCGGGGGGGCCGCAATGAGCAGTTCTTC
TRBD1	TRBV6-5	13	TRBJ1-6	.	CASSETGNSPLHF	TGTGCCAGCAGCGAGACAGGGAATTCACCCCTCCACTTT
.	TRBV4-3	16	TRBJ2-2	.	CASSLGAPANTGELFF	TGCGCCAGCAGCCTTGGGGCCCCGGCGAACACCGGGGAGCTGTTTTTT
.	TRBV18	13	TRBJ1-5	.	CASSPSGEQPQHF	TGTGCCAGCTCACCTTCGGGGGAACAGCCCCAGCATTTT